What follows describes a single T cell receptor (beta chain). This clone was observed once. Its recognized antigen is unknown. No much larger clonotype is one base removed from it; base qualities were not supplied. This sample is part of a study of blood T cell repertoires in COVID-19 (dated by TCRdb to the early 2020s). Context from the whole study: Samples covering the acute and convalescent phases of COVID-19 were provided by collaborators in the United States, Italy and Spain. The material from the prospective study consisted of cDNA or gDNA derived from T cells, B-cell-depleted T cells, or PBMCs. Deeply sampled blood TCRbeta repertoires from subjects exposed to, actively infected with, or recovered from COVID-19 were included in the dataset. The repertoires were made available in a free public database intended to serve as a resource for research on the immune response to SARS-CoV-2. The samples were drawn from two sources: the first 160 participants of the ongoing ImmuneRACE study, and about 1,300 subjects contributed by 6 global collaborators. Sample metadata almost always included a de-identified subject ID, COVID-19 status, age in years and sex. Where available, HLA class I and class II types were taken from metadata supplied by the sample provider and were not determined by assay-based typing.

Broad study findings and their caveats: Clinical and demographic metadata were provided uncurated, with the amount varying by source and participant.

The collaborating institutions used their own protocols to collect whole blood in K2EDTA tubes. For TCRbeta analysis, collaborator samples were shipped as frozen whole blood, as isolated PBMCs, or as DNA extracted from either sample type. The CDR3 starts with the cysteine, ends with the phenylalanine, and has 14 residues. Only the CDR3 portion is preserved as DNA: 42 bases, with reading frame beginning at the first base. V is clipped by 1 base and J by 3 bases, and the sequence between their germline boundaries is 10 bases long. TCRbeta CDR3 regions were amplified from genomic DNA using the immunoSEQ Assay, a bias-controlled multiplex PCR. The authors' pipeline ran thus. The number of nucleated cells in each sample was estimated from the amplification of reference gene primers within the assay. Sequence reads were collapsed and filtered to measure the absolute abundance of every unique TCRbeta CDR3 rearrangement. Productive Simpson clonality was computed per sample as the square root of Simpson's diversity index over productive rearrangements. Not all clones reach the TCRdb copy of this immuneACCESS table, which keeps in-frame sequences only. Checked studies attribute under half of the gap to unresolved V genes and leave the rest unexplained. Clone size and the V and J calls come from that table; the DNA yielded D and trimming. The sample table shows about 76,000 clones, and roughly nine tenths are seen once. The ten largest clones add up to approximately 8% of the sample.

The sequenced material came from peripheral blood. Rearrangement joined TRBV5-3 to TRBJ1-2; the D gene is perhaps TRBD1, from 5 matching bases. TRBV5-3 belongs to the ORF category, with a function that is uncertain. This receptor was obtained from a man younger than 40 with acute or convalescent COVID-19. In nucleotide form, the sequence is TGTGCCAGAAGCTTGAAGGCAGGGCACTATGGCTACACCTTC. Its coded protein is CARSLKAGHYGYTF.